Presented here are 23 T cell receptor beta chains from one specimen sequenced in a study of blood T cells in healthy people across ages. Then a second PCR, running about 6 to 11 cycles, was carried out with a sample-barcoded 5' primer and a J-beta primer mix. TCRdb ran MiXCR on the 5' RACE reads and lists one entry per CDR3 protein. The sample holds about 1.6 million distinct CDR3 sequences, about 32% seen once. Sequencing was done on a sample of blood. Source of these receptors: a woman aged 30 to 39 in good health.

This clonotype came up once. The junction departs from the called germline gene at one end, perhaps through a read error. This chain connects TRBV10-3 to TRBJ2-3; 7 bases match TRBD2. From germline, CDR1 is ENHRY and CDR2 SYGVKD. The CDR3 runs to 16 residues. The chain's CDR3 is CAISERGGSSTDAQYF. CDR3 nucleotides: TGTGCCATCAGTGAGAGGGGCGGGAGCTCGACAGATGCGCAGTATTTT.

CDR3 residues: CASSQEALKEGSPLHF. CDR3 bases: TGCGCCAGCAGCCAAGAAGCGCTCAAAGAAGGATCACCCCTCCACTTT. The genes are TRBV4-1 and TRBJ1-6; D call uncertain. CDR1 and CDR2 (germline): MGHRA, YSYEKL. The CDR3 consists of 16 residues. The V and J ends lost 0 bases and 10 bases respectively, with 16 bases between them.

The CDR3 coding sequence is TGTGCCAGCAGCCAACCCGGGACTAGCGGGAGGGACGATGAGCAGTTCTTC. It translates to CASSQPGTSGRDDEQFF. The V call is TRBV4-2, the J call TRBJ2-1; 16 nucleotides agree with TRBD2. Losses at the gene ends were 2 bases for V and 8 bases for J; bases not matched to a gene: 6. This CDR3 has 17 amino acids. The germline V gene encodes CDR1 LGHNA and CDR2 YNFKEQ.

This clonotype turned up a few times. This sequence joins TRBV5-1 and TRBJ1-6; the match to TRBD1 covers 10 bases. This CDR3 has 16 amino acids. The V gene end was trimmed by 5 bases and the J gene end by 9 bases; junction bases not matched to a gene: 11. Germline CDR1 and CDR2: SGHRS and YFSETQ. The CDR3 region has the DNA TGCGCCAGCAGAAGGACAGGGGGGGATTCCTCTTCACCCCTCCACTTT. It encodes CASRRTGGDSSSPLHF.

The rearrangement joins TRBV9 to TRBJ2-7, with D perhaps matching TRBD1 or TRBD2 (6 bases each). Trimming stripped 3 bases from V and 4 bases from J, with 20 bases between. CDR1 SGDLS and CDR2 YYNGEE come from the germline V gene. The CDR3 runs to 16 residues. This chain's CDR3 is CASSEGGGRSFYEQYF. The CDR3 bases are TGTGCCAGCAGCGAAGGAGGGGGGAGGTCGTTTTACGAGCAGTACTTC. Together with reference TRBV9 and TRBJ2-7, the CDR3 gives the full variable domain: DSGVTQTPKHLITATGQRVTLRCSPRSGDLSVYWYQQSLDQGLQFLIQYYNGEERAKGNILERFSAQQFPDLHSELNLSSLELGDSALYFCASSEGGGRSFYEQYFGPGTRLTVT.

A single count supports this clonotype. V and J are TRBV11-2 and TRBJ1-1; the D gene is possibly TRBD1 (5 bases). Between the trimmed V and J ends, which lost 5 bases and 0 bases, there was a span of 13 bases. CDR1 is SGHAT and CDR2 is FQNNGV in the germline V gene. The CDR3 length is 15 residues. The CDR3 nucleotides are TGTGCCAGCAGCGTCCCGGGACTTCTGAACACTGAAGCTTTCTTT. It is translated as CASSVPGLLNTEAFF.

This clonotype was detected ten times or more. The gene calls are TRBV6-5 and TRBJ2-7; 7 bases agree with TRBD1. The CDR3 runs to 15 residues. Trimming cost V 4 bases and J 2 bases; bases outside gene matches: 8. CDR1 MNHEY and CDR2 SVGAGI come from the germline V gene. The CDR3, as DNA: TGTGCCAGCAGTTTGGGGACAGCCGACGCCTACGAGCAGTACTTC. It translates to CASSLGTADAYEQYF.

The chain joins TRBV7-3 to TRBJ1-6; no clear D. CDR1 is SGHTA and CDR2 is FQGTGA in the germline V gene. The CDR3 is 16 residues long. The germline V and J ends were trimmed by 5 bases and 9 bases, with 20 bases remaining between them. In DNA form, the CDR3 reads TGTGCCAGCAGCCTCTCCGGGCTTCTCCGGGGTTCACCCCTCCACTTT. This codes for CASSLSGLLRGSPLHF.

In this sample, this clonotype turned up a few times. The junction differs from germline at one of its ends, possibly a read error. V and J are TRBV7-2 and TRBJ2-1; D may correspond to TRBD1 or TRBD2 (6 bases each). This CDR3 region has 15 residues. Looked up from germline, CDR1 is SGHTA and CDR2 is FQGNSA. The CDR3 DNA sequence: TGTGCCAGCACCTTAGGGGGACTTCCCCTTAATGAGCAGTTCTTC. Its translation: CASTLGGLPLNEQFF.

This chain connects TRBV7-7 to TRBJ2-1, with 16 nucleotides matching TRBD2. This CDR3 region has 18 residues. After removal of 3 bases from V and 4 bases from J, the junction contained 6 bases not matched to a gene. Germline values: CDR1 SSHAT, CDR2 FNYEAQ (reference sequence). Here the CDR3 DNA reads TGTGCCAGCAGCTTCGGGACTAGCGGGGGGGCGCCTTACAATGAGCAGTTCTTC. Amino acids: CASSFGTSGGAPYNEQFF.

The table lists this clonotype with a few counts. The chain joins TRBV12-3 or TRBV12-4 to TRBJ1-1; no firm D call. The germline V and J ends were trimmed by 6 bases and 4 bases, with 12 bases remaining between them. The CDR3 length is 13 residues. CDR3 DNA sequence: TGTGCCAGCAGGATGGGAACGGGCACTGAAGCTTTCTTT. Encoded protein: CASRMGTGTEAFF.

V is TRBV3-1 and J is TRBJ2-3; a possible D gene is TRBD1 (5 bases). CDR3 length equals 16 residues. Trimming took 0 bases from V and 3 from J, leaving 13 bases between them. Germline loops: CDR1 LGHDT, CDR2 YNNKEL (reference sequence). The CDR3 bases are TGTGCCAGCAGCCAAGAAACAGGTTTGCCGACAGATACGCAGTATTTT. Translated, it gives CASSQETGLPTDTQYF.

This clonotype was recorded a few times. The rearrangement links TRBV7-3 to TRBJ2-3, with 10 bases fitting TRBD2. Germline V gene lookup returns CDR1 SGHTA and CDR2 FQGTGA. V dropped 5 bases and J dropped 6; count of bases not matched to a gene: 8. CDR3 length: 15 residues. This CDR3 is CASSRLAGGCDTQYF. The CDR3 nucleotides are TGTGCCAGCAGCCGTTTAGCGGGAGGCTGCGATACGCAGTATTTT.

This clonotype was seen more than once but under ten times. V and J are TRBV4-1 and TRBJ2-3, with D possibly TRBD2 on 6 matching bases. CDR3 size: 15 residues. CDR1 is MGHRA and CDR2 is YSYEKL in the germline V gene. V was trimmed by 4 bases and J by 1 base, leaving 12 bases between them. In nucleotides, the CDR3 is TGCGCCAGCAGCCTGGGACTCTGGGGCACAGATACGCAGTATTTT. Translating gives CASSLGLWGTDTQYF.

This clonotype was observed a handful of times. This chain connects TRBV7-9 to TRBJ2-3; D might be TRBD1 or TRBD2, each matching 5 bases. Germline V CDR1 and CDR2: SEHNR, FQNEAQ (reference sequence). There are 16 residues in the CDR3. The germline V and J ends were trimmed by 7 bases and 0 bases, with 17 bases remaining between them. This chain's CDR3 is CASKISGRLSTDTQYF. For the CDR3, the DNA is TGTGCCAGCAAAATATCGGGGCGGCTTAGCACAGATACGCAGTATTTT. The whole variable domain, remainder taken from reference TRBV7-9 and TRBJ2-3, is DTGVSQNPRHKITKRGQNVTFRCDPISEHNRLYWYRQTLGQGPEFLTYFQNEAQLEKSRLLSDRFSAERPKGSFSTLEIQRTEQGDSAMYLCASKISGRLSTDTQYFGPGTRLTVL.

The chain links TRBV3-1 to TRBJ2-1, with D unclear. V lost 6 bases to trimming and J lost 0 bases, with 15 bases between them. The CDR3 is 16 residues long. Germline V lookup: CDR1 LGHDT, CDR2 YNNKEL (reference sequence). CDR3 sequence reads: CASSYGLGISYNEQFF. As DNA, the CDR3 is TGTGCCAGCAGTTACGGGTTAGGGATCTCCTACAATGAGCAGTTCTTC.

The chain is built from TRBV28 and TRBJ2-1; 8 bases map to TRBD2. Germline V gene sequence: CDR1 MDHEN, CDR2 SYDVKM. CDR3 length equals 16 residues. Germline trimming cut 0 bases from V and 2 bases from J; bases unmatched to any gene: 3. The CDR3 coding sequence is TGTGCCAGCAGTTTATGGGCGGGAGGCGCCTACAATGAGCAGTTCTTC. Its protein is CASSLWAGGAYNEQFF.

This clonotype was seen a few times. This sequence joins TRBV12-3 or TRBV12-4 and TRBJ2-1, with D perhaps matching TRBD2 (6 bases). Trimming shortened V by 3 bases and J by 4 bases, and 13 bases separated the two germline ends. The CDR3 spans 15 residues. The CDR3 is CASSLVPSVYNEQFF. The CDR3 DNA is TGTGCCAGCAGTTTGGTGCCTAGCGTTTACAATGAGCAGTTCTTC.

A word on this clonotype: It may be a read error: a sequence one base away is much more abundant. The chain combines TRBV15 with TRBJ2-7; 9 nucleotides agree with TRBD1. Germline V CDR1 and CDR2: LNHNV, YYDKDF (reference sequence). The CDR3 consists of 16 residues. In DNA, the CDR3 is TGTGCCACCAGCAGAGATGGGACAGGGAGCTCCTACGAGCGGTACTTC. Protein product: CATSRDGTGSSYERYF.

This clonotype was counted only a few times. CDR3: CASTLSTTDTQYF. In DNA form, the CDR3 reads TGTGCCAGCACCCTTTCCACCACAGATACGCAGTATTTT. This chain uses TRBV12-3 or TRBV12-4 with TRBJ2-3; D is ambiguous. The CDR3 totals 13 residues. V shed 7 bases and J shed 2 bases, with 10 bases lying between them.

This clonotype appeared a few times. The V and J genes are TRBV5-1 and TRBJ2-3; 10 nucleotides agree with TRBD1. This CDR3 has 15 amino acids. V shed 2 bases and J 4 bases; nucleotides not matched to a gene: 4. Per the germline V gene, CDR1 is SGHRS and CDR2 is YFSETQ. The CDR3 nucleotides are TGCGCCAGCAGCTTCCAGACAGGGGGCGCAGATACGCAGTATTTT. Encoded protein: CASSFQTGGADTQYF.

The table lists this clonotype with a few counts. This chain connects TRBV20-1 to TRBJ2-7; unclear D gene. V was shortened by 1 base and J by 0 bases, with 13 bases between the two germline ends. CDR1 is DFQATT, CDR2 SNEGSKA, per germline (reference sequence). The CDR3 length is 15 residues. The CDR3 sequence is CSARGLSVSSYEQYF. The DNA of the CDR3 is TGCAGTGCTAGAGGATTATCGGTCAGCTCCTACGAGCAGTACTTC.

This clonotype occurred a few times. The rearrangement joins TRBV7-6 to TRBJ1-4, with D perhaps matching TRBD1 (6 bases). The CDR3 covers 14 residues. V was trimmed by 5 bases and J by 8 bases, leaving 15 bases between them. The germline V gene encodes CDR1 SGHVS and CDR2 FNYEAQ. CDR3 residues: CASSPVGGGEKLFF. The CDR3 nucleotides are TGTGCCAGCAGCCCTGTAGGGGGTGGGGAAAAACTGTTTTTT.